The 18 T cell receptor beta chains given below trace back to one sample, sequenced in a study of vaccination effects on CD4 cells after COVID-19 (dated by TCRdb to 2022 to 2024). Libraries were built with the immunoSEQ multiplex PCR assay. Sourced from immuneACCESS, this table was stored by TCRdb with only in-frame sequences that have V and J called. A share of the clones is absent; for the studies checked, an unresolved V gene accounts for under half, and the remainder has no known explanation. Here the sample has some 22,000 clones; approximately 70% occur a single time. The ten largest account for approximately 5% of the sample. In the ViraFEST assay, PBMC were stimulated with viral peptide pools, and TCR sequencing was then used to find antigen-specific CD4+ T cell clonotypes based on their expansion. After 10 days of culture, CD4+ T cells were isolated with the EasySep CD4+ T cell isolation kit. Negative nucleocapsid antibody results before and after vaccination confirmed that the healthy vaccine recipients had no prior SARS-CoV-2 infection.

These receptors lack a known antigen. The sequences come from CD4+ T cells from PBMCs cultured with SARS-CoV-2 spike peptides, collected before COVID-19 vaccination. The sample's cell subset or site label, decoded: SARS-CoV-2 spike overlapping peptide pool stimulation. These receptors were taken from a human donor who received a COVID-19 vaccine.

The rearrangement joins TRBV29-1 to TRBJ2-7, with D unresolved. In germline, CDR1 is SQVTM, CDR2 ANQGSEA. V dropped 0 bases and J dropped 1 base, with 7 bases sitting between them. This CDR3 is 13 amino acids long. The DNA of the CDR3 is TGCAGCGTTGAAGAGGGCTCATCCTACGAGCAGTACTTC. It is translated as CSVEEGSSYEQYF.

V usage is TRBV14 and J usage is TRBJ2-5, with D unresolved. The CDR3 runs to 15 residues. The germline CDR1 and CDR2 sequences are SGHDN and FVKESK. The germline V and J ends were trimmed by 4 bases and 5 bases, with 17 bases remaining between them. CDR3 DNA: TGTGCCAGCAGCCCTATTCCGGAGCGCAGGGAGACCCAGTACTTC. This gives the protein CASSPIPERRETQYF.

The chain uses TRBV6-2 or TRBV6-3 and TRBJ2-7; the D gene is possibly TRBD1 (6 bases). The V gene's germline CDR1 is MNHEY and CDR2 SVGEGT. CDR3 length: 15 amino acids. Trimming shortened V by 6 bases and J by 0 bases, and 15 bases separated the two germline ends. The CDR3 region has the DNA TGTGCCAGCAGCCCTTACAGGGACGCCTCCTACGAGCAGTACTTC. Amino acid sequence: CASSPYRDASYEQYF.

This chain links TRBV9 with TRBJ1-1; D uncertain. The CDR3 runs 15 residues. V lost 4 bases, J lost 1 base, and 14 bases lay in between. Per the germline V gene, CDR1 is SGDLS and CDR2 is YYNGEE. This CDR3 reads CASSPRAYGNTEAFF. CDR3 coding DNA: TGTGCCAGCAGCCCACGGGCATACGGGAACACTGAAGCTTTCTTT.

The chain uses TRBV2 and TRBJ1-5; D unresolved. V dropped 4 bases and J dropped 0 bases, with 10 bases sitting between them. Germline V lookup: CDR1 SNHLY, CDR2 FYNNEI. This CDR3 is built from 15 residues. The CDR3 region is CASSAQVYSNQPQHF. DNA for the CDR3: TGTGCCAGCAGTGCTCAGGTCTATAGCAATCAGCCCCAGCATTTT.

The V and J genes are TRBV5-4 and TRBJ2-7; TRBD2 matches 10 bases. The CDR3 consists of 16 residues. The V gene end was trimmed by 4 bases and the J gene end by 4 bases; junction bases not matched to a gene: 11. CDR1 is SGHNT, CDR2 YYREEE, per germline (reference sequence). CDR3 sequence: CASSPGPLAGAYEQYF. CDR3 coding DNA: TGTGCCAGCAGCCCCGGCCCCCTAGCGGGAGCTTACGAGCAGTACTTC.

The V call is TRBV29-1, the J call TRBJ1-4; TRBD1 aligns across 7 bases. Trimming took 5 bases from V and 4 from J; bases not matched to a gene: 7. The CDR3 totals 14 residues. Germline lookup yields CDR1 SQVTM and CDR2 ANQGSEA. The CDR3 here is CSVKGTAYNEKLFF. The CDR3 DNA reads as TGCAGCGTTAAGGGGACAGCGTATAATGAAAAACTGTTTTTT.

The chain uses TRBV5-3 and TRBJ1-1; no clear D gene. TRBV5-3 is an ORF for which the function is uncertain. CDR3 length: 17 residues. The V end was cut by 1 base, the J end by 0 bases, with 16 bases between. As DNA, the CDR3 is TGTGCCAGAAGCTTGATCCGCGCGGTAAGCATGAACACTGAAGCTTTCTTT. This codes for CARSLIRAVSMNTEAFF.

There are a few counts of this clone. The chain is built from TRBV2 and TRBJ1-6; D ambiguous. Trimming took 2 bases from V and 8 from J, leaving 7 bases between them. The CDR3 has 13 amino acids. The V gene's germline CDR1 is SNHLY and CDR2 FYNNEI. CDR3: CASSEIEDSPLHF. The CDR3 nucleotides are TGTGCCAGCAGTGAAATTGAAGATTCACCCCTCCACTTT.

This chain connects TRBV18 to TRBJ1-6; the match to TRBD1 covers 9 bases. Germline values: CDR1 KGHSH, CDR2 LQKENI. This CDR3 is 17 amino acids long. V dropped 3 bases and J dropped 8; count of bases not matched to a gene: 11. The CDR3 here is CASSPPGTGTTYSPLHF. The CDR3 DNA follows: TGTGCCAGCTCACCTCCCGGGACAGGGACGACATATTCACCCCTCCACTTT.

The chain has TRBV30 and TRBJ1-4, with unresolved D. The CDR3 is 13 residues long. V lost 1 base and J lost 2, with 5 bases in between. Germline-derived CDR1 and CDR2 are GTSNPN and SVGIG (reference sequence). The CDR3 protein is CAWSESTNEKLFF. The CDR3 DNA reads TGTGCCTGGAGTGAATCGACTAATGAAAAACTGTTTTTT.

This rearrangement joins TRBV3-1 (or the pseudogene TRBV3-2) to TRBJ2-3, with D perhaps TRBD1 or TRBD2 (5 bases each). V was trimmed by 4 bases and J by 6 bases, leaving 17 bases between them. In germline, CDR1 is LGHDT, CDR2 YNNKEL (reference sequence). The CDR3 covers 15 residues. The CDR3 DNA is TGTGCCAGCAGCCGAGGGAGTGGGGCCCGGGATACGCAGTATTTT. Translated: CASSRGSGARDTQYF.

J is TRBJ2-5 and V is TRBV7-2; 11 positions agree with TRBD2. Germline loops: CDR1 SGHTA, CDR2 FQGNSA. V shed 1 base and J 2 bases; nucleotides not matched to a gene: 9. This CDR3 is built from 18 residues. CDR3 loop: CASSLGSWGLAEQETQYF. In DNA form, the CDR3 reads TGTGCCAGCAGCTTAGGTTCGTGGGGACTAGCGGAGCAAGAGACCCAGTACTTC.

The chain is built from TRBV6-1 and TRBJ2-1; 10 positions agree with TRBD2. CDR1 and CDR2 (germline): MNHNS, SASEGT. The CDR3 extends over 16 amino acids. J gave up 9 bases and V 2 bases, and 10 bases lay outside the gene matches. CDR3 bases: TGTGCCAGCAGTGAAACCCCGGCTAGCGGGGGCTCTGAGCAGTTCTTC. Encoded protein: CASSETPASGGSEQFF.

The chain joins TRBV12-3 or TRBV12-4 to TRBJ2-5, with 7 bases lining up with TRBD2. Germline trimming cut 7 bases from V and 5 bases from J; bases unmatched to any gene: 7. This CDR3 region has 13 residues. The CDR3 DNA is TGTGCCAGCATCTTCGGGGGAGGGGAGACCCAGTACTTC. It codes for CASIFGGGETQYF.

The chain combines TRBV4-1 with TRBJ2-1; 8 bases fit TRBD2. The germline V gene encodes CDR1 MGHRA and CDR2 YSYEKL. Unmatched junction bases numbered 9, after V lost 4 bases and J lost 10 bases. The CDR3 is 14 amino acids. The CDR3: CASSPRTSFEEQFF. DNA for the CDR3: TGCGCCAGCAGCCCGAGGACTAGCTTTGAGGAGCAGTTCTTC.

The chain joins TRBV6-5 to TRBJ1-6; 7 bases line up with TRBD1. J lost 6 bases, V lost 3 bases, and 5 bases had no gene match. The CDR3 extends over 15 amino acids. Germline V CDR1 and CDR2: MNHEY, SVGAGI. This CDR3 reads CASSYSGTANSPLHF. CDR3 DNA sequence: TGTGCCAGCAGTTATTCCGGGACAGCTAATTCACCCCTCCACTTT.

V gene TRBV7-9 combines with J gene TRBJ2-7; TRBD1 agrees at 9 bases. Germline V gives CDR1 SEHNR, CDR2 FQNEAQ (reference sequence). V lost 5 bases to trimming and J lost 2 bases; unmatched junction nucleotides: 10. CDR3 length equals 16 residues. CDR3 sequence reads: CASSHSGTGITYEQYF. CDR3 coding DNA: TGTGCCAGCAGCCATTCCGGGACAGGGATAACCTACGAGCAGTACTTC.